This is a list of T cell receptor beta chains from one sample in a study of early T cells in non-severe SARS-CoV-2 infection. MiXCR was run by TCRdb on the 5' RACE reads, yielding one entry per CDR3 protein. The sample records about 61,000 distinct CDR3 sequences, more than 10% being singletons. The sample in question was whole blood, obtained at baseline. The receptor source for this set is an adult who was a healthcare worker with PCR-confirmed SARS-CoV-2 infection or an uninfected control (not recorded which). The donor label of this sample is uncertain. Each CDR3 is given with its conserved first and last residue. The D gene is left open where the match is weak. Clone size is given for some rows only: seen once, a few or many times, or a class if the clone is expanded.

clone_size | d_call | j_call | v_call | cdr3_aa | cdr3_nt
many | NA | TRBJ2-5 | TRBV5-6 | CASSQTYPLVRSQYF | TGTGCCAGCAGCCAAACCTACCCCCTGGTTCGTTCCCAGTACTTC
NA | NA | TRBJ1-3 | TRBV12-3/TRBV12-4 | CASSLARPGSGNTIYF | TGTGCCAGCAGTTTAGCTCGCCCAGGGTCTGGAAACACCATATATTTT
few | TRBD1 | TRBJ2-5 | TRBV6-1 | CASSEAPGDRVETQYF | TGTGCCAGCAGTGAAGCCCCCGGTGACAGGGTAGAGACCCAGTACTTC
few | TRBD1 | TRBJ1-2 | TRBV18 | CASSLLDRNYGYTF | TGTGCCAGCTCACTACTGGACAGGAACTATGGCTACACCTTC
few | NA | TRBJ2-1 | TRBV9 | CASSVDNEQFF | TGTGCCAGCAGCGTAGACAATGAGCAGTTCTTC
many | NA | TRBJ2-2 | TRBV12-3/TRBV12-4 | CASSLRLLRGELFF | TGTGCCAGCAGTTTGAGACTGCTCAGAGGGGAGCTGTTTTTT
few | NA | TRBJ1-5 | TRBV20-1 | CSAPRTQGNQPQHF | TGCAGTGCTCCACGAACACAGGGAAATCAGCCCCAGCATTTT
NA | NA | TRBJ2-6 | TRBV7-2 | CASSLGILLSSSGANVLTF | TGTGCCAGCAGCTTAGGGATTCTCCTATCGAGCTCTGGGGCCAACGTCCTGACTTTC
few | NA | TRBJ1-5 | TRBV3-1 | CASSQGRGQPQHF | TGTGCCAGCAGCCAAGGGAGGGGTCAGCCCCAGCATTTT
NA | TRBD1 | TRBJ2-6 | TRBV19 | CASSLTGQGTGANVLTF | TGTGCCAGTAGTCTAACGGGACAGGGGACCGGGGCCAACGTCCTGACTTTC
NA | NA | TRBJ2-3 | TRBV11-2 | CASNVRTDGDTQYF | TGTGCCAGCAATGTCAGGACGGACGGAGATACGCAGTATTTT
NA | TRBD1 | TRBJ2-1 | TRBV3-1 | CASSQNRQGDEQFF | TGTGCCAGCAGCCAGAACAGACAGGGAGATGAGCAGTTCTTC
NA | NA | TRBJ1-2 | TRBV20-1 | CSARDLTVGNYGYTF | TGCAGTGCTAGAGATCTGACAGTCGGGAACTATGGCTACACCTTC
few | NA | TRBJ2-3 | TRBV4-1 | CASSLTQGRDTQYF | TGCGCCAGCAGCCTCACGCAGGGGCGGGATACGCAGTATTTT
many | NA | TRBJ2-3 | TRBV24-1 | CATSERVTTDTQYF | TGTGCCACCAGTGAGCGAGTAACCACAGATACGCAGTATTTT
NA | NA | TRBJ2-5 | TRBV29-1 | CSVEEGGRTGETQYF | TGCAGCGTTGAAGAAGGAGGGCGGACCGGGGAGACCCAGTACTTC
NA | NA | TRBJ2-5 | TRBV7-8 | CASSSGTPRETQYF | TGTGCCAGCAGCAGCGGAACCCCGCGGGAGACCCAGTACTTC
many | TRBD2 | TRBJ2-5 | TRBV20-1 | CSVSGGGREETQYF | TGCAGTGTTTCGGGAGGGGGGCGCGAAGAGACCCAGTACTTC
NA | NA | TRBJ2-2 | TRBV29-1 | CSVERQARTGELFF | TGCAGCGTTGAGAGACAGGCGAGGACCGGGGAGCTGTTTTTT
few | NA | TRBJ2-1 | TRBV6-6 | CASNVGGVSNEQFF | TGTGCCAGCAATGTGGGGGGCGTAAGCAATGAGCAGTTCTTC
few | TRBD1 | TRBJ2-3 | TRBV6-5 | CASTRDRVTDTQYF | TGTGCCAGCACCCGGGACAGGGTGACAGATACGCAGTATTTT
many | TRBD2 | TRBJ2-1 | TRBV28 | CASSEAGGLIEQFF | TGTGCCAGCAGTGAAGCGGGGGGCCTTATTGAGCAGTTCTTC
many | NA | TRBJ2-5 | TRBV7-6 | CASSPRVGETQYF | TGTGCCAGCAGCCCACGTGTGGGGGAGACCCAGTACTTC
NA | TRBD1 | TRBJ2-3 | TRBV6-4 | CASSESWGQGIPDTQYF | TGTGCCAGCAGTGAATCTTGGGGACAGGGGATCCCAGATACGCAGTATTTT
few | NA | TRBJ1-5 | TRBV12-3/TRBV12-4 | CASSPKDRRDQPQHF | TGTGCCAGCAGTCCAAAGGACAGACGTGATCAGCCCCAGCATTTT
few | NA | TRBJ2-6 | TRBV5-1 | CASSVGGTGANVLTF | TGCGCCAGCAGCGTCGGGGGCACTGGGGCCAACGTCCTGACTTTC
NA | NA | TRBJ2-3 | TRBV29-1 | CSAAPGRDTQYF | TGCAGCGCCGCGCCGGGGCGGGATACGCAGTATTTT
few | NA | TRBJ2-2 | TRBV19 | CASKLVGENTGELFF | TGTGCCAGTAAGCTTGTCGGCGAGAACACCGGGGAGCTGTTTTTT
NA | NA | TRBJ1-1 | TRBV18 | CASSPGTHTEAFF | TGTGCCAGCTCACCAGGGACGCACACTGAAGCTTTCTTT
NA | NA | TRBJ1-6 | TRBV20-1 | CSANREGSYNSPLHF | TGCAGTGCTAACAGGGAAGGATCCTATAATTCACCCCTCCACTTT
many | NA | TRBJ2-5 | TRBV7-3 | CASSFDREETQYF | TGTGCCAGCAGCTTCGACAGAGAAGAGACCCAGTACTTC
few | NA | TRBJ2-1 | TRBV7-6 | CASSLGLGAYNEQFF | TGTGCCAGCAGCCTAGGACTGGGGGCCTACAATGAGCAGTTCTTC
few | TRBD2 | TRBJ2-3 | TRBV29-1 | CSVEEKNSGVTGTDTQYF | TGCAGCGTTGAAGAAAAAAATAGCGGGGTTACGGGCACAGATACGCAGTATTTT
many | TRBD1 | TRBJ1-2 | TRBV20-1 | CSAREDRAGYGYTF | TGCAGTGCTAGAGAGGACAGGGCCGGCTATGGCTACACCTTC
few | NA | TRBJ2-1 | TRBV20-1 | CSARDYRGRSSYNEQFF | TGCAGTGCTAGAGATTACCGCGGCAGGAGCTCCTACAATGAGCAGTTCTTC
few | NA | TRBJ2-3 | TRBV7-3 | CASSLGLGTDTQYF | TGTGCCAGCAGCTTGGGACTTGGCACAGATACGCAGTATTTT
NA | NA | TRBJ1-5 | TRBV7-2 | CASSLANQPQHF | TGTGCCAGCAGCTTAGCCAATCAGCCCCAGCATTTT